This T cell receptor beta chain was identified in a study of blood T cell repertoires in COVID-19. TCRdb keeps only in-frame clones here, not all; method: immunoSEQ multiplex PCR. The top ten clones hold around 5.9% of a sample with nearly 200,000 clones, about 88% of them seen once. Germline V gene data show CDR1 as LNHDA and CDR2 as SQIVND (reference sequence). V was clipped by 4 bases and J by 10 bases, with 11 bases between them. This CDR3 contains 12 residues. This TCR was recovered from a woman in her thirties or forties who had recovered from COVID-19. Input material: peripheral blood. The rearrangement uses TRBV19 and TRBJ2-1, with D possibly being TRBD1 (5 bases). This CDR3 is CASSTNRREQFF. The CDR3 DNA is TGTGCCAGTAGTACTAACAGGAGAGAGCAGTTCTTC.